A selection of T cell receptor beta chains follows, all from one sample in a study of cytomegalovirus exposure and HLA in healthy donors. Generated by immunoSEQ multiplex PCR, the TCRdb table keeps only in-frame clones and is missing some. The profile shows 220,000 or so clones, more than 60% of them singletons. Sequencing was carried out using PBMCs. These receptors were obtained from a man aged 45-60 years in good health and CMV-seronegative. The CDR3 runs from the conserved cysteine through the conserved F or W. The D gene is left open where the match is weak. For some rows the clone size is stated as once, few or many, or as a class when expanded; others skip it.

>.|TRBD2|TRBJ2-3|TRBV6-1
TGTGCCAGCAGTCAAGCCGGGACTAGCGGGATAAATACGCAGTATTTT
CASSQAGTSGINTQYF
>.|TRBD1|TRBJ2-4|TRBV5-1
TGCGCCAGCAGCTTGTCGACAGGGCTAGCCAAAAACATTCAGTACTTC
CASSLSTGLAKNIQYF
>.|.|TRBJ1-1|TRBV30
TGTGCCTGGAGTGTTATGGGGAGAGACACTGAAGCTTTCTTT
CAWSVMGRDTEAFF
>.|.|TRBJ1-1|TRBV19
TGTGCCAGTAGTATAGAAAAAGGGGTCCCTACTGAAGCTTTCTTT
CASSIEKGVPTEAFF
>.|.|TRBJ2-7|TRBV28
TGTGCCAGCAGGGGGGGTGGGGGGTCCTACGAGCAGTACTTC
CASRGGGGSYEQYF
>.|.|TRBJ2-2|TRBV18
TGTGCCAGCTCACCAGGCAGCACCGGGGAGCTGTTTTTT
CASSPGSTGELFF
>few|.|TRBJ1-2|TRBV30
TGTGCCTGGAGTGTAGGGTTATGGACAGCGGGACCATACTACACCTTC
CAWSVGLWTAGPYYTF
>.|.|TRBJ1-1|TRBV7-3
TGTGCCAGCAGCCTGAACAACAGGAACACTGAAGCTTTCTTT
CASSLNNRNTEAFF
>once|TRBD1|TRBJ2-5|TRBV4-2
TGTGCCAGCAGCCAAGAGGGCACAGGGGTAGAGACCCAGTACTTC
CASSQEGTGVETQYF
>.|.|TRBJ2-1|TRBV6-4
TGTGCCAGCAGTGAGGCTAGTACGTACAATGAGCAGTTCTTC
CASSEASTYNEQFF
>.|.|TRBJ2-7|TRBV9
TGTGCCAGCAGCCCCACAGGACGGTACGAGCAGTACTTC
CASSPTGRYEQYF
>once|.|TRBJ2-1|TRBV4-1
TGCGCCAGCAGCCAGAGGGATAGCGGTAGCTCCTACAATGAGCAGTTCTTC
CASSQRDSGSSYNEQFF
>.|.|TRBJ1-1|TRBV20-1
TGCAGTTTCTTTTATGCTTTCTTT
CSFFYAFF
>.|TRBD2|TRBJ2-2|TRBV7-2
TGTGCCAGCAGCTTGGGACTAGCGGGAGGTACCGGGGAGCTGTTTTTT
CASSLGLAGGTGELFF
>.|.|TRBJ1-1|TRBV30
TGTGCCTGGAGTACAGGGAGGGCCACTGAAGCTTTCTTT
CAWSTGRATEAFF
>.|.|TRBJ1-5|TRBV29-1
TGCAGCGTTCGACACCAAAATCAGCCCCAGCATTTT
CSVRHQNQPQHF
>few|TRBD2|TRBJ2-7|TRBV6-5
TGTGCCAGCAGTTTCGGACTAGGAGCCTACGAGCAGTACTTC
CASSFGLGAYEQYF
>.|TRBD1|TRBJ2-5|TRBV27
TGTGCCAGCAGTTTATCCGTGACAGGGCTCCAAGAGACCCAGTACTTC
CASSLSVTGLQETQYF
>.|.|TRBJ2-7|TRBV10-3
TGTGCCATCGCCGGTCTCGACAGGCAGAAGGAAGAAGCCTACGAGCAGTACTTC
CAIAGLDRQKEEAYEQYF
>once|.|TRBJ2-3|TRBV11-2
TGTGCCAGCTATAAGGGGCGACTCCTAAGCACAGATACGCAGTATTTT
CASYKGRLLSTDTQYF
>.|.|TRBJ1-5|TRBV28
TGTGCCACCGTAACTCACGGTCTTAGCAATCAGCCCCAGCATTTT
CATVTHGLSNQPQHF
>.|.|TRBJ1-1|TRBV5-4
TGTGCCAGCAGCCGGGGGGGAGGGGACACTGAAGCTTTCTTT
CASSRGGGDTEAFF
>.|.|TRBJ2-1|TRBV9
TGTGCCAGCAGCGCGCGGGACTTATACAATGAGCAGTTCTTC
CASSARDLYNEQFF
>.|.|TRBJ1-1|TRBV6-5
TGTGCCAGCAGCGACAGGCCGAACACTGAAGCTTTCTTT
CASSDRPNTEAFF
>.|TRBD2|TRBJ2-7|TRBV9
TGTGCCAGCAGCGAGGGACTAGCGGTATACGAGCAGTACTTC
CASSEGLAVYEQYF
>.|.|TRBJ1-2|TRBV7-9
TGTGCCAGCAGCTTAGCGTATTCAGAACATGGCTACACCTTC
CASSLAYSEHGYTF
>.|.|TRBJ1-4|TRBV6-6
TGTGCCAGCAGTTACCGGGAGACTATTAATGAAAAACTGTTTTTT
CASSYRETINEKLFF
>.|TRBD2|TRBJ2-7|TRBV19
TGTGCCAGCAGACTAGCGGGAGAGTACGAGCAGTACTTC
CASRLAGEYEQYF
>.|.|TRBJ1-3|TRBV5-1
TGCGCCAGCGGGGAGGGAGCCGGCTCTGGAAACACCATATATTTT
CASGEGAGSGNTIYF
>.|.|TRBJ1-1|TRBV7-9
TGTGCCAGCAGCGCATCAGCGGGGGTCAACACTGAAGCTTTCTTT
CASSASAGVNTEAFF
>.|TRBD2|TRBJ2-1|TRBV29-1
TGCAGCGTGTTCTTCAGCGGGAGGAGGCATGAGCAGTTCTTC
CSVFFSGRRHEQFF
>.|TRBD1|TRBJ1-2|TRBV11-3
TGTGCCAGCAGCCACCGGGACAGGGGGCAGACCTTC
CASSHRDRGQTF
>.|TRBD1|TRBJ1-1|TRBV10-1
TGCGCCAGCAGTCTGGGACAGGGCAACACTGAAGCTTTCTTT
CASSLGQGNTEAFF
>once|TRBD1|TRBJ1-6|TRBV14
TGTGCCAGCAGCCAAGATAGGAGACAGGGAACGAATTCACCCCTCCACTTT
CASSQDRRQGTNSPLHF
>.|.|TRBJ1-1|TRBV7-2
TGTGCCAGCAGCCGAGAAAGGAACACTGAAGCTTTCTTT
CASSRERNTEAFF
>.|.|TRBJ2-2|TRBV21-1
TGTGCCAGCAGCAAACATCGGGACAGAGCGAACACCGGGGAGCTGTTTTTT
CASSKHRDRANTGELFF
>once|TRBD2|TRBJ2-3|TRBV12-5
TGTGCTAGTGGTTTGGTACTAGCGGGAACAGATACGCAGTATTTT
CASGLVLAGTDTQYF
>.|.|TRBJ1-2|TRBV4-2
TGTGCCAGCAGCCAATTTCATGACGGAGATAATGGCTACACCTTC
CASSQFHDGDNGYTF
>.|.|TRBJ1-6|TRBV29-1
TGCAGCGGCTCCGGGTCTCGATTGGATTTGCATAATTCACCCCTCCACTTT
CSGSGSRLDLHNSPLHF
>.|.|TRBJ1-1|TRBV2
TGTGCCAGCAGTCCCCGGGGGGGGACGGGAACTGAAGCTTTCTTT
CASSPRGGTGTEAFF
>.|.|TRBJ2-7|TRBV27
TGTGCCAGCTGCCAGGCCCCAGGGTACGAGCAGTACTTC
CASCQAPGYEQYF
>.|.|TRBJ1-2|TRBV15
TGTGCCACCAGCAGCGCGGGACGGATTAACTATGGCTACACCTTC
CATSSAGRINYGYTF
>.|.|TRBJ2-1|TRBV27
TGTGCCAGCAGTTTAAGAAGACTAGGGATTAATGAGCAGTTCTTC
CASSLRRLGINEQFF
>.|TRBD2|TRBJ2-1|TRBV5-1
TGCGCCAGCAGCTTGTCGCCTAGCGGGAGGTCGAATGAGCAGTTCTTC
CASSLSPSGRSNEQFF
>once|TRBD2|TRBJ2-1|TRBV27
TGTGCCAGCAGTTGGTCTAGCGGGAGAGGGTATGAGCAGTTCTTC
CASSWSSGRGYEQFF